This T cell receptor (beta chain) was captured in a study of T cell changes during pregnancy in multiple sclerosis. TCRdb keeps only in-frame clones here, not all; method: immunoSEQ multiplex PCR. Counted here are 30,000 to 40,000 clones, 91% occurring once; the ten biggest clones make up over 0.45%. The CDR3 is 15 residues long. J was trimmed by 5 bases and V by 8 bases; bases with no gene match: 12. Germline-derived CDR1 and CDR2 are LNHDA and SQIVND (reference sequence). The receptor's source is a female donor in good health, enrolled as a control in a pregnancy study. Material: CD4+ T cells from peripheral blood mononuclear cells, obtained in the third trimester of pregnancy. The chain uses TRBV19 and TRBJ2-1; 7 positions agree with TRBD2. The CDR3 coding sequence is TGTGCCAGTCAAGGCGGGAGAGCTCCTAACAATGAGCAGTTCTTC. Protein sequence: CASQGGRAPNNEQFF.